Detailed here is one TCR beta chain. Antigen unknown. Template material for amplifying TCR beta CDR3 regions consisted of RNA transcripts. When the TCR CDR3 underwent first-round RT-PCR, the HTBI primer set was used. TCRdb recomputed calls from the multiplex PCR reads with MiXCR, one row per CDR3 protein. The sample lists around 690,000 distinct CDR3 sequences, less than 25% occurring once. The entry originates in a study of T cells in Graves' hyperthyroidism and ophthalmopathy. Findings of the study overall: The blood repertoire included most of the expanded thyroid clonotypes above 0.001.

This CDR3 comprises 16 residues. Germline CDR1 MNHEY, CDR2 SVGEGT. The trim removed 4 bases at V and 5 bases at J, leaving 10 bases unmatched. Uncontrolled infection, other autoimmune disease, pregnancy or lactation barred patients from enrollment. The material sequenced was blood. V gene TRBV6-2 or TRBV6-3 combines with J gene TRBJ2-3; TRBD1 matches at 9 bases. The TCR was taken from a man aged 30 to 45 with Graves' ophthalmopathy. The CDR3 reads CASSSPPGTGRDTQYF. The DNA for the CDR3 is TGTGCCAGCAGTTCCCCCCCCGGGACAGGGAGAGATACGCAGTATTTT.